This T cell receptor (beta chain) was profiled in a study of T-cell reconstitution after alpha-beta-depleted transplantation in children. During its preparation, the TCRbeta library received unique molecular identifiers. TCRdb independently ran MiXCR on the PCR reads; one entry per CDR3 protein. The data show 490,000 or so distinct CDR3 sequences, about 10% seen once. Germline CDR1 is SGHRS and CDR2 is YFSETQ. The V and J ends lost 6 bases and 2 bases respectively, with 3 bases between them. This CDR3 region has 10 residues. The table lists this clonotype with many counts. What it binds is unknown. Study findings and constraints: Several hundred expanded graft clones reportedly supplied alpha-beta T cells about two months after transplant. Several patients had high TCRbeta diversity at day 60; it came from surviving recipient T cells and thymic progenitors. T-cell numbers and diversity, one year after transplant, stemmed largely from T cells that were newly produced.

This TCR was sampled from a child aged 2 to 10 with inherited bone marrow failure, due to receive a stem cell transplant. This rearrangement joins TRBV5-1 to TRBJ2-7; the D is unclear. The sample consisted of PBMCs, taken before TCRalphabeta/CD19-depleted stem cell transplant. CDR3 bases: TGCGCCAGCAACCCCTACGAGCAGTACTTC. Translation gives CASNPYEQYF.